These 15 T cell receptor beta chains originate from one sample sequenced in a study of T and B cells in COVID-19 patients. Multiplex PCR with BIOMED2 TRB-A/B primer pools amplified TRB rearrangements. Each CDR3 protein gets one entry after TCRdb re-called the multiplex PCR reads with MiXCR. In the table there are 1,500 to 2,500 distinct CDR3 sequences, approximately 22% of which are singletons. Each TRB amplification used about 250-550 ng of genomic DNA from blood. Sequenced material: blood. The receptor source for this set is a human donor with active COVID-19.

This clonotype showed up just a few times. The V and J genes are TRBV7-2 and TRBJ2-5, with 8 bases lining up with TRBD2. CDR1 SGHTA and CDR2 FQGNSA come from the germline V gene. V shed 5 bases and J 4 bases; nucleotides not matched to a gene: 12. The CDR3 spans 16 residues. CDR3 nucleotides: TGTGCCAGCAGCGCCCGTTGGGCGGGAGGTGGAGAGACCCAGTACTTC. This gives the protein CASSARWAGGGETQYF.

By share, this clonotype ranks as medium-sized. The V and J genes are TRBV27 and TRBJ1-5; the match to TRBD1 covers 8 bases. The CDR3 loop spans 15 amino acids. Germline CDR1 and CDR2: MNHEY and SMNVEV (reference sequence). V trimming: 6 bases; J trimming: 4 bases; junction bases outside the gene matches: 8. CDR3 DNA: TGTGCCAGCAGCCGAACAGGGGGTAGAAATCAGCCCCAGCATTTT. Residues: CASSRTGGRNQPQHF.

By sample share, this clonotype is hyperexpanded. The chain joins TRBV19 to TRBJ2-1; the D gene is possibly TRBD2 (5 bases). The CDR3 is 13 amino acids. Germline V gene data show CDR1 as LNHDA and CDR2 as SQIVND (reference sequence). V was clipped by 3 bases and J by 15 bases, with 18 bases between them. CDR3 sequence: CASSIELADNLFF. The CDR3 nucleotides are TGTGCCAGTAGTATTGAGCTAGCTGACAATCTGTTCTTC.

The chain employs TRBV20-1 and TRBJ2-7; 8 bases line up with TRBD2. The length of the CDR3 is 12 residues. After removal of 6 bases from V and 6 bases from J, the junction contained 7 bases not matched to a gene. The germline V gene has CDR1 DFQATT and CDR2 SNEGSKA (reference sequence). The CDR3 sequence is CSAPGLGIEQYF. CDR3 bases: TGCAGTGCGCCGGGACTAGGGATCGAGCAGTACTTC.

This clonotype ranks as medium-sized (0.01 to 0.1%). V is TRBV19 and J is TRBJ1-1, with D unresolved. CDR1 is LNHDA, CDR2 SQIVND, per germline (reference sequence). CDR3 length: 11 residues. V lost 7 bases to trimming and J lost 4 bases, with 7 bases between them. The CDR3 sequence is CASISSTEAFF. For the CDR3, the DNA is TGTGCCAGTATCAGCAGCACTGAAGCTTTCTTT.

This clonotype was observed a handful of times. The V call is TRBV20-1, the J call TRBJ2-3; 9 nucleotides agree with TRBD1. V dropped 3 bases and J dropped 2; count of bases not matched to a gene: 6. The CDR3 is 15 amino acids. Germline-derived CDR1 and CDR2 are DFQATT and SNEGSKA (reference sequence). As DNA, the CDR3 is TGCAGTGCTAGCCCGACAGGGGGGTTCACAGATACGCAGTATTTT. This sequence encodes CSASPTGGFTDTQYF.

This clonotype is classed as medium-sized (0.01 to 0.1%). The gene calls are TRBV7-9 and TRBJ2-2; a possible D gene is TRBD2 (5 bases). The CDR3 runs to 15 residues. V gave up 6 bases and J gave up 3 bases, with 14 bases separating them. Germline values: CDR1 SEHNR, CDR2 FQNEAQ (reference sequence). CDR3 region: CASRYVGAHTGELFF. The CDR3 DNA reads TGTGCCAGCAGATATGTGGGAGCCCACACCGGGGAGCTGTTTTTT.

The V and J genes are TRBV28 and TRBJ2-6; the D is unclear. Germline CDR1 MDHEN, CDR2 SYDVKM. The CDR3 has 15 residues. The V end lost 4 bases, the J end lost 0 bases, and 7 bases lay between the germline ends. As DNA, the CDR3 is TGTGCCAGCAGTTCGCATGGCTCTGGGGCCAACGTCCTGACTTTC. Protein: CASSSHGSGANVLTF.

This chain joins TRBV11-2 and TRBJ2-2, with D possibly being TRBD1 (6 bases). V was clipped by 1 base and J by 3 bases, with 24 bases between them. The CDR3 spans 20 residues. Germline-derived CDR1 and CDR2 are SGHAT and FQNNGV. CDR3 loop: CASSLGRAMPGQSYTGELFF. CDR3 bases: TGTGCCAGCAGCTTAGGAAGAGCGATGCCCGGACAGTCCTACACCGGGGAGCTGTTTTTT.

The chain links TRBV6-5 to TRBJ2-7; 7 positions agree with TRBD2. This CDR3 region has 12 residues. The germline V gene has CDR1 MNHEY and CDR2 SVGAGI. Losses at the gene ends were 6 bases for V and 5 bases for J; bases not matched to a gene: 4. The CDR3 region has the DNA TGTGCCAGCAGAAGCGGGACGGACGAGCAGTACTTC. Residues: CASRSGTDEQYF.

The rearrangement uses TRBV29-1 and TRBJ2-7, with D unclear. Trimming removed 4 bases at V and 4 bases at J, with 11 bases between. The CDR3 covers 12 residues. Germline V gene lookup returns CDR1 SQVTM and CDR2 ANQGSEA. The CDR3 spells CSVVQEAYEQYF. DNA for the CDR3: TGCAGCGTTGTGCAGGAAGCTTACGAGCAGTACTTC.

This clonotype is medium-sized in the sample. The genes are TRBV5-5 and TRBJ2-3; 10 bases match TRBD2. The CDR3 length is 17 residues. V shed 4 bases and J 1 base; nucleotides not matched to a gene: 9. The germline CDR1 and CDR2 sequences are SGHKS and YYEKEE (reference sequence). The DNA for the CDR3 is TGTGCCAGCAGCCCGTGGAGCGGGGGGGGCGGCACAGATACGCAGTATTTT. It codes for CASSPWSGGGGTDTQYF.

This clonotype turned up a few times. V and J are TRBV14 and TRBJ1-5; D unclear. V gave up 0 bases and J gave up 5 bases, with 5 bases separating them. Germline CDR1 reads SGHDN; CDR2 reads FVKESK. The CDR3 runs to 13 residues. Here the CDR3 DNA reads TGTGCCAGCAGCCAAGAACTGGATCAGCCCCAGCATTTT. This codes for CASSQELDQPQHF.

The V gene is TRBV4-1, the J gene TRBJ2-1; 13 bases match TRBD2. Trimming cost V 1 base and J 5 bases; bases outside gene matches: 5. The CDR3 is made up of 17 amino acids. Germline V lookup: CDR1 MGHRA, CDR2 YSYEKL. The CDR3 loop is CASSQGGLAGANNEQFF. DNA for the CDR3: TGCGCCAGCAGCCAAGGTGGACTAGCGGGAGCGAACAATGAGCAGTTCTTC.

This clonotype was seen only once. The chain uses TRBV21-1 and TRBJ2-5. TRBV21-1 is annotated as a pseudogene. This CDR3 spans 11 amino acids. The CDR3 region is CASSKQETQYF. The CDR3 DNA reads as TGTGCCAGCAGCAAACAAGAGACCCAGTACTTC.